This T cell receptor beta chain appears in the sequencing data of a study of Graves' ophthalmopathy and Graves' hyperthyroidism. Notes on the study in general: With a specificity of around 77% and a sensitivity of roughly 71%, the model predicted ophthalmopathy progression.

RNA transcripts provided the template for amplifying TCR beta CDR3 regions. RT-PCR was first run with HTBI primers, then multiplex PCR in a second round. MiXCR was run by TCRdb on the multiplex PCR reads, yielding one entry per CDR3 protein. The data hold 300,000 to 500,000 distinct CDR3 sequences, with just over 15% observed a single time. The V end was cut by 3 bases, the J end by 1 base, with 13 bases between. This CDR3 has 15 residues. Germline V CDR1 and CDR2: SGHNT, YYREEE (reference sequence). Hyperthyroidism qualified as stable when ophthalmopathy did not develop within 18 months of follow-up. This clonotype was detected only a few times. Its target is not known.

The J gene is TRBJ2-5, the V gene TRBV5-4, with D uncertain. Material: peripheral blood. This receptor was taken from a woman aged 18-29 years with stable Graves' hyperthyroidism. As DNA, the CDR3 is TGTGCCAGCAGCTGGGAAGCAGTACCCCAAGAGACCCAGTACTTC. Protein: CASSWEAVPQETQYF.